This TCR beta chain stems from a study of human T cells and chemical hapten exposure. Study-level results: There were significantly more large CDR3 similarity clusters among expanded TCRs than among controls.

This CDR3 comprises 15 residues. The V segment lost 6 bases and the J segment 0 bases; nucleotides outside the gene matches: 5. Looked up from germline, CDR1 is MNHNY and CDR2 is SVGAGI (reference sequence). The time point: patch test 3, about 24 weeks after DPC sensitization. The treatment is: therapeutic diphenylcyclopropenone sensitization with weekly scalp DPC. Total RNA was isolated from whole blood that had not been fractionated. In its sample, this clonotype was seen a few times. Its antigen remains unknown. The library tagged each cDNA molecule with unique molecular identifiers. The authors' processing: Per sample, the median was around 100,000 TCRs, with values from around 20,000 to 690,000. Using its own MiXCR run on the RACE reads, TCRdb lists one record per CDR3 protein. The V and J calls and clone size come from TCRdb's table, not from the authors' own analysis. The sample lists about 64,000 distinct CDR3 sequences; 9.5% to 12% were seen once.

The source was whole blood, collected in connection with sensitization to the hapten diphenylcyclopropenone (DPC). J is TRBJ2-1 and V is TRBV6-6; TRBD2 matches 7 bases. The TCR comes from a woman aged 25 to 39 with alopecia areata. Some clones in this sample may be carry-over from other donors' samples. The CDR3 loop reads CASSLAASSYNEQFF. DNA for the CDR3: TGTGCCAGCAGCCTAGCGGCTAGCTCCTACAATGAGCAGTTCTTC.